The clone carrying this T cell receptor (beta chain) was picked up a small number of times. Its target is not known. The entry originates in a study of T-cell reconstitution after alpha-beta-depleted transplantation in children. The CDR3 sequence is 13 residues long. Germline V gene sequence: CDR1 MDHEN, CDR2 SYDVKM. The V segment lost 10 bases and the J segment 10 bases; nucleotides outside the gene matches: 10. General study results and limits: T-cell counts and diversity were attributed mostly to newly produced T cells one year after transplant. As was reported, about two months after transplant, alpha-beta T cells came from several hundred expanded graft clones. Where some patients showed high TCRbeta diversity at day 60, it came from recipient T cells and thymic progenitors that had survived.

A TCRbeta library incorporating unique molecular identifiers was prepared. TCRdb analysed the PCR reads with MiXCR anew, one entry per CDR3 protein. The table includes 200,000 to 250,000 distinct CDR3 sequences, roughly a quarter detected once. The receptor comes from a girl aged 2 to 9 with Fanconi anemia, due to receive a stem cell transplant. Sequenced here: PBMCs, sampled before TCRalphabeta/CD19-depleted stem cell transplant. This sequence joins TRBV28 and TRBJ1-6, with 7 nucleotides matching TRBD1. This chain's CDR3 is CATRRQGGSPLHF. As DNA, the CDR3 is TGTGCCACGAGAAGACAGGGAGGATCACCCCTCCACTTT.